This TCR beta chain was recorded in a study of cytomegalovirus exposure and HLA in healthy donors. With respect to this clone: What it binds is not known.

CDR1 and CDR2 (germline): DFQATT, SNEGSKA (reference sequence). The CDR3 is 11 residues long. V lost 6 bases and J lost 4, with 10 bases in between. Study-level points and caveats: Association of around 17,000 TCR beta sequences with HLA alleles was found at 0.05 false discovery rate in a later analysis. CMV serostatus was the sole immune exposure data available.

13 Jbeta primers and 60 Vbeta primers were used for the PCR. Measured with immunoSEQ multiplex PCR; TCRdb has only the in-frame clones, and not every one. The table includes 130,000 or so clones, about 79% detected once. Whereas donors were nominally healthy upon sampling, unrecorded immune exposures were probable. The sample taken for sequencing was PBMCs. This TCR derives from a woman between 18 and 29 years old in good health and CMV-seropositive. The J gene is TRBJ2-7, the V gene TRBV20-1; maybe TRBD1 (5 bases). CDR3 coding DNA: TGCAGTGCGGACACGGCATACGAGCAGTACTTC. It codes for CSADTAYEQYF.